A selection of T cell receptor beta chains follows, all from one sample in a study of blood T cells in healthy people across ages. TCRdb redid the calling of the 5' RACE reads with MiXCR, one entry per CDR3 protein. This sample has about 1,400,000 distinct CDR3 sequences; 42% occur once, and the top ten carry roughly 7.7%. The sequenced sample consisted of blood. The source of these receptors is a woman aged 18 to 35 in good health. CDR3s include the opening cysteine and the closing phenylalanine or tryptophan. The order of the fields is J gene, D gene, V gene, clone size, CDR3 protein, CDR3 DNA. A D gene is named only where the DNA matches it firmly. Rows may omit the clone size; those that give it use once, few, many or a size class.

j_call: TRBJ1-2; d_call: NA; v_call: TRBV7-9; clone_size: few; cdr3_aa: CASSSRCRSVYGYTF; cdr3_nt: TGTGCCAGCAGCTCGAGGTGTAGGTCCGTCTATGGCTACACCTTC
j_call: TRBJ2-3; d_call: NA; v_call: TRBV12-3/TRBV12-4; clone_size: NA; cdr3_aa: CASSLPHVAFPSTDTQYF; cdr3_nt: TGTGCCAGCAGTTTACCCCATGTTGCCTTCCCGAGCACAGATACGCAGTATTTT
j_call: TRBJ2-3; d_call: TRBD2; v_call: TRBV6-6; clone_size: few; cdr3_aa: CASSSSGRAITDTQYF; cdr3_nt: TGTGCCAGCAGCTCTAGCGGGAGGGCCATCACAGATACGCAGTATTTT
j_call: TRBJ2-1; d_call: TRBD2; v_call: TRBV5-1; clone_size: few; cdr3_aa: CASSLAISGGANEQFF; cdr3_nt: TGCGCCAGCAGCTTGGCCATTAGCGGGGGGGCGAATGAGCAGTTCTTC
j_call: TRBJ2-7; d_call: NA; v_call: TRBV5-1; clone_size: few; cdr3_aa: CASSLDQGSGEQYF; cdr3_nt: TGCGCCAGCAGCTTGGACCAGGGGAGCGGCGAGCAGTACTTC
j_call: TRBJ2-7; d_call: TRBD1; v_call: TRBV7-6; clone_size: NA; cdr3_aa: CASSLQGAKYEQYF; cdr3_nt: TGTGCCAGCAGCCTCCAGGGGGCGAAATACGAGCAGTACTTC
j_call: TRBJ1-2; d_call: TRBD1; v_call: TRBV2; clone_size: NA; cdr3_aa: CASSGQGVNYGYTF; cdr3_nt: TGTGCCAGCAGTGGACAGGGGGTGAACTATGGCTACACCTTC
j_call: TRBJ1-1; d_call: TRBD1; v_call: TRBV10-3; clone_size: NA; cdr3_aa: CAISEPGQGSYTEAFF; cdr3_nt: TGTGCCATCAGTGAGCCGGGACAGGGATCTTACACTGAAGCTTTCTTT
j_call: TRBJ2-7; d_call: TRBD2; v_call: TRBV20-1; clone_size: NA; cdr3_aa: CSAVQSSGSYEQYF; cdr3_nt: TGCAGTGCTGTACAGTCTAGCGGGAGCTACGAGCAGTACTTC
j_call: TRBJ1-1; d_call: NA; v_call: TRBV10-3; clone_size: NA; cdr3_aa: CAIKGLTPEAFF; cdr3_nt: TGTGCCATTAAAGGGTTAACCCCTGAAGCTTTCTTT
j_call: TRBJ2-7; d_call: NA; v_call: TRBV5-6; clone_size: NA; cdr3_aa: CASSGERGASSYEQYF; cdr3_nt: TGTGCCAGCAGCGGAGAGAGGGGGGCGAGCTCCTACGAGCAGTACTTC
j_call: TRBJ2-2; d_call: TRBD2; v_call: TRBV6-5; clone_size: NA; cdr3_aa: CASSYRAGANTGELFF; cdr3_nt: TGTGCCAGCAGTTACAGGGCGGGAGCGAACACCGGGGAGCTGTTTTTT
j_call: TRBJ2-1; d_call: NA; v_call: TRBV29-1; clone_size: NA; cdr3_aa: CSALWVGDEQFF; cdr3_nt: TGCAGCGCCCTCTGGGTCGGCGATGAGCAGTTCTTC
j_call: TRBJ2-7; d_call: NA; v_call: TRBV5-1; clone_size: NA; cdr3_aa: CASSFRQTSSYEQYF; cdr3_nt: TGCGCCAGCAGCTTTCGGCAGACAAGCTCCTACGAGCAGTACTTC
j_call: TRBJ1-6; d_call: NA; v_call: TRBV14; clone_size: NA; cdr3_aa: CASSQGPLEGSPPHF; cdr3_nt: TGTGCCAGCAGCCAAGGACCTTTGGAGGGCTCACCCCCCCACTTT
j_call: TRBJ2-1; d_call: NA; v_call: TRBV9; clone_size: few; cdr3_aa: CASSVELSHYYNEQFF; cdr3_nt: TGTGCCAGCAGCGTAGAGTTATCCCATTACTACAATGAGCAGTTCTTC
j_call: TRBJ2-5; d_call: TRBD2; v_call: TRBV7-4; clone_size: NA; cdr3_aa: CASSLLAGEVGKYF; cdr3_nt: TGTGCCAGCAGCTTATTAGCGGGAGAGGTCGGGAAGTACTTC
j_call: TRBJ2-7; d_call: NA; v_call: TRBV28; clone_size: once; cdr3_aa: CATGDTSSYEQYF; cdr3_nt: TGTGCCACCGGGGACACAAGCTCCTACGAGCAGTACTTC
j_call: TRBJ2-1; d_call: NA; v_call: TRBV6-2/TRBV6-3; clone_size: few; cdr3_aa: CASRSDNEQFF; cdr3_nt: TGTGCCAGCCGTAGCGACAATGAGCAGTTCTTC
j_call: TRBJ2-7; d_call: TRBD1; v_call: TRBV20-1; clone_size: few; cdr3_aa: CSANRGQGNEQYF; cdr3_nt: TGCAGTGCTAACCGGGGACAGGGGAACGAGCAGTACTTC
j_call: TRBJ2-3; d_call: TRBD1; v_call: TRBV29-1; clone_size: NA; cdr3_aa: CSDIWTGRADTQYF; cdr3_nt: TGCAGCGATATTTGGACAGGGCGGGCGGATACGCAGTATTTT
j_call: TRBJ2-7; d_call: TRBD2; v_call: TRBV4-1; clone_size: NA; cdr3_aa: CASSQVTGTNYYEQYF; cdr3_nt: TGCGCCAGCAGCCAAGTCACCGGGACTAATTACTACGAGCAGTACTTC
j_call: TRBJ2-5; d_call: TRBD1; v_call: TRBV12-3/TRBV12-4; clone_size: NA; cdr3_aa: CASSETGTGQETQYF; cdr3_nt: TGTGCCAGCAGTGAGACAGGGACGGGGCAAGAGACCCAGTACTTC
j_call: TRBJ1-1; d_call: NA; v_call: TRBV20-1; clone_size: NA; cdr3_aa: CSARVSGGGGGTEAFF; cdr3_nt: TGCAGTGCTAGAGTCTCGGGAGGCGGGGGAGGGACTGAAGCTTTCTTT
j_call: TRBJ2-7; d_call: NA; v_call: TRBV27; clone_size: NA; cdr3_aa: CASSLPGRGNEQYF; cdr3_nt: TGTGCCAGCAGTTTACCAGGAAGGGGAAACGAGCAGTACTTC
j_call: TRBJ2-5; d_call: TRBD1; v_call: TRBV9; clone_size: NA; cdr3_aa: CASSVAPTGTGGGETQYF; cdr3_nt: TGTGCCAGCAGCGTTGCTCCTACCGGGACAGGCGGAGGAGAGACCCAGTACTTC
j_call: TRBJ1-6; d_call: TRBD1; v_call: TRBV11-2; clone_size: NA; cdr3_aa: CASSMGQTNSPLHF; cdr3_nt: TGTGCCAGCAGCATGGGACAGACTAATTCACCCCTCCACTTT
j_call: TRBJ2-3; d_call: NA; v_call: TRBV4-2; clone_size: NA; cdr3_aa: CASSQMDSTDTQYF; cdr3_nt: TGTGCCAGCAGCCAGATGGACAGCACAGATACGCAGTATTTT
j_call: TRBJ2-7; d_call: TRBD1; v_call: TRBV6-1; clone_size: NA; cdr3_aa: CASSVGTVLYEQYF; cdr3_nt: TGTGCCAGCAGTGTTGGGACAGTACTCTACGAGCAGTACTTC
j_call: TRBJ2-5; d_call: TRBD2; v_call: TRBV4-2; clone_size: NA; cdr3_aa: CASSQGAGGSRETQYF; cdr3_nt: TGTGCCAGCAGCCAAGGGGCGGGGGGATCGCGAGAGACCCAGTACTTC
j_call: TRBJ2-7; d_call: TRBD2; v_call: TRBV7-8; clone_size: NA; cdr3_aa: CASSLTQFQREPYEQYF; cdr3_nt: TGTGCCAGCAGCTTAACCCAGTTCCAGCGGGAACCCTACGAGCAGTACTTC
j_call: TRBJ2-5; d_call: NA; v_call: TRBV4-2; clone_size: NA; cdr3_aa: CASSPGVPDGQYF; cdr3_nt: TGTGCCAGCAGCCCGGGGGTACCTGACGGGCAGTACTTC
j_call: TRBJ1-4; d_call: NA; v_call: TRBV2; clone_size: NA; cdr3_aa: CASSPRQDGHEKLFF; cdr3_nt: TGTGCCAGCAGTCCGCGACAGGATGGCCATGAAAAACTGTTTTTT
j_call: TRBJ1-1; d_call: NA; v_call: TRBV6-5; clone_size: NA; cdr3_aa: CASSYSRGVPEAFF; cdr3_nt: TGTGCCAGCAGTTACTCGCGGGGGGTCCCTGAAGCTTTCTTT
j_call: TRBJ2-7; d_call: TRBD1; v_call: TRBV6-2/TRBV6-3; clone_size: NA; cdr3_aa: CASSRPPGGGVEEQYF; cdr3_nt: TGTGCCAGCAGCCGCCCCCCAGGGGGCGGTGTCGAGGAGCAGTACTTC
j_call: TRBJ1-2; d_call: NA; v_call: TRBV29-1; clone_size: NA; cdr3_aa: CSVVTGKTVNYGYTF; cdr3_nt: TGCAGCGTTGTAACAGGGAAAACGGTAAACTATGGCTACACCTTC
j_call: TRBJ1-6; d_call: TRBD1; v_call: TRBV20-1; clone_size: few; cdr3_aa: CSATTGQGAILTNSPLHF; cdr3_nt: TGCAGTGCTACGACGGGACAGGGGGCAATCCTAACGAATTCACCCCTCCACTTT
j_call: TRBJ1-5; d_call: NA; v_call: TRBV27; clone_size: NA; cdr3_aa: CASSFGGPYSNRPQHF; cdr3_nt: TGTGCCAGCAGTTTTGGGGGCCCTTATAGCAATCGGCCCCAGCATTTT
j_call: TRBJ1-2; d_call: NA; v_call: TRBV27; clone_size: NA; cdr3_aa: CASLTLHKQIGNGYTF; cdr3_nt: TGTGCCAGCCTTACCTTGCACAAGCAAATCGGAAATGGCTACACCTTC
j_call: TRBJ2-5; d_call: NA; v_call: TRBV30; clone_size: NA; cdr3_aa: CAWIGETQYF; cdr3_nt: TGTGCCTGGATAGGAGAGACCCAGTACTTC
j_call: TRBJ2-3; d_call: NA; v_call: TRBV6-1; clone_size: NA; cdr3_aa: CASRQSLGPADTQYF; cdr3_nt: TGTGCCAGCAGGCAATCTTTAGGGCCGGCTGATACGCAGTATTTT
j_call: TRBJ2-7; d_call: NA; v_call: TRBV20-1; clone_size: few; cdr3_aa: CSARPGSLTYEQYF; cdr3_nt: TGCAGTGCTAGACCAGGGAGTCTCACCTACGAGCAGTACTTC
j_call: TRBJ1-6; d_call: NA; v_call: TRBV18; clone_size: NA; cdr3_aa: CASSTQSSYNSPLHF; cdr3_nt: TGTGCCAGCTCAACACAGAGCTCCTATAATTCACCCCTCCACTTT
j_call: TRBJ1-6; d_call: TRBD1; v_call: TRBV27; clone_size: NA; cdr3_aa: CASSRQGGYNSPLHF; cdr3_nt: TGTGCCAGCAGTAGACAGGGTGGGTATAATTCACCCCTCCACTTT
j_call: TRBJ2-3; d_call: TRBD1; v_call: TRBV5-4; clone_size: NA; cdr3_aa: CASSTQGAADTQYF; cdr3_nt: TGTGCCAGCAGTACTCAGGGGGCCGCAGATACGCAGTATTTT